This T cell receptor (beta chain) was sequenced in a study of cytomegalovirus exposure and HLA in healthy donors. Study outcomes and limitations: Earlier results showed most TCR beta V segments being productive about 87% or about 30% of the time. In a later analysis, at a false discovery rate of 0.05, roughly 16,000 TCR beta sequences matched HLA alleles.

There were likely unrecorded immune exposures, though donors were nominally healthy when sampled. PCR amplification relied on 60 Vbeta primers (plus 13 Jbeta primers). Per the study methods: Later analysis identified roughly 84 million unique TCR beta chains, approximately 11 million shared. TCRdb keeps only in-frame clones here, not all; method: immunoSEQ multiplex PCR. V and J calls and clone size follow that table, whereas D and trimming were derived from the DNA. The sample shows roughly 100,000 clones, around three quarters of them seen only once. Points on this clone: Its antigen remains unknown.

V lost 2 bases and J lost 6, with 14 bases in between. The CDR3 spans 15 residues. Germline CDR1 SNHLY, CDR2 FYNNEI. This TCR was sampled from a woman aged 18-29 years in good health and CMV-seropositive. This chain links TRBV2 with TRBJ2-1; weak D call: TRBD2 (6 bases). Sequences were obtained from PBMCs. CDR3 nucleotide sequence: TGTGCCAGCAGTGAATCTAGCGCCCCCCCCAATGAGCAGTTCTTC. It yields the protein CASSESSAPPNEQFF.